This T cell receptor beta chain was observed in a study of read filtering for tumor transcriptome and immune sequencing. At the level of the study: Revised staging placed 8 patients in R-ISS I, around 15 in II, 7 in III. DNase treatment preceded whole-transcriptome library preparation.

From roughly 390 ng of RNA, a library with molecular barcoded alpha/delta and beta/gamma adaptors was made. TCRdb re-called the reads through MiXCR, storing one row per CDR3 protein. The sample has around 130,000 distinct CDR3 sequences, roughly 13% seen once. Overall study results and limits: Compared with RNA-seq, IR-seq gave much higher clonotype depth and reliability. The sorted CD138-negative fraction was a mixed bone marrow immune population, not purified T cells.

Remarks on this clonotype: What it binds is not known.

Sequenced material: a population of CD138-negative cells sorted from bone marrow. This TCR derives from a donor aged 40 or older with multiple myeloma.

The CDR3: CASSPGLAGAETQYF. CDR3 coding DNA: TGTGCCAGCAGCCCGGGACTAGCGGGAGCAGAGACCCAGTACTTC. This chain uses TRBV5-6 with TRBJ2-5; 14 bases are a match to TRBD2. After removal of 4 bases from V and 4 bases from J, the junction contained 3 bases not matched to a gene. From germline, CDR1 is SGHDT and CDR2 YYEEEE. The CDR3 has 15 residues.